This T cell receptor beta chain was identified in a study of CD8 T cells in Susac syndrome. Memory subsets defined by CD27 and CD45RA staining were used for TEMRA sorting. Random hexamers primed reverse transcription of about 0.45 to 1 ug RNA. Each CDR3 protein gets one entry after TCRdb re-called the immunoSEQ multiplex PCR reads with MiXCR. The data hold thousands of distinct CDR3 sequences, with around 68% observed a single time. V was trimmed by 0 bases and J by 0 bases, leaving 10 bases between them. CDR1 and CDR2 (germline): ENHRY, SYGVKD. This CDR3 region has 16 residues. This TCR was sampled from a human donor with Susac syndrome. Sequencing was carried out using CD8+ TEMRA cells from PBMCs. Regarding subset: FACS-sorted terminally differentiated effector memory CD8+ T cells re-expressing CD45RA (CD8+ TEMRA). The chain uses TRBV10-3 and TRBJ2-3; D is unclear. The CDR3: CAISESAVQSTDTQYF. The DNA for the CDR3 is TGTGCCATCAGTGAGTCGGCCGTCCAGAGCACAGATACGCAGTATTTT.